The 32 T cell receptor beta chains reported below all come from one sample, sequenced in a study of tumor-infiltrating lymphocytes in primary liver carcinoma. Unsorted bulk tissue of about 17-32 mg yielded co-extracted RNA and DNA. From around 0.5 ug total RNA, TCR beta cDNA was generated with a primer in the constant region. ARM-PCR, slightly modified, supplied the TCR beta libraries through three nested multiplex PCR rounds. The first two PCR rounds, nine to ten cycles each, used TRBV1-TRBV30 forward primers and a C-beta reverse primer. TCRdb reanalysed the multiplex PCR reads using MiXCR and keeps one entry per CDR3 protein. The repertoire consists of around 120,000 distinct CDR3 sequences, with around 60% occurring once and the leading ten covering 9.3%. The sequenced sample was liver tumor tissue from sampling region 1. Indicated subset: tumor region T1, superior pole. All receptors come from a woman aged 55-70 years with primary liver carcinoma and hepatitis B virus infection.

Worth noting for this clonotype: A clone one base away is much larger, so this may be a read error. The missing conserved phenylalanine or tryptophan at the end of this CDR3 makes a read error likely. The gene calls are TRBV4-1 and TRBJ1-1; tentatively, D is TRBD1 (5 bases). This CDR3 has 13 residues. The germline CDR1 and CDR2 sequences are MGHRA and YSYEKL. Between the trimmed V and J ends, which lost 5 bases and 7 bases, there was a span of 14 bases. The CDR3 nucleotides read TGCGCCAGCAGCGACTCCGGTAGGGGTGAAGCTTTCTCT. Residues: CASSDSGRGEAFS.

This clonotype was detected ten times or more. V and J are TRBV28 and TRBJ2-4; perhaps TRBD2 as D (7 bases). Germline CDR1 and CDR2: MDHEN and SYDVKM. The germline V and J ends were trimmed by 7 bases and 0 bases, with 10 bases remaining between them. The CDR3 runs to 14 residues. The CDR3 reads CASIGGLAKNIQYF. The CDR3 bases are TGTGCCAGCATCGGGGGGCTAGCCAAAAACATTCAGTACTTC.

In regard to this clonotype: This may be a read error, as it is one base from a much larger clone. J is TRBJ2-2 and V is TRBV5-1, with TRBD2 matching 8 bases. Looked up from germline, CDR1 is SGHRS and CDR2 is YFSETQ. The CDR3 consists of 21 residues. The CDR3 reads CASSLAYSRSQREYGTGELLF. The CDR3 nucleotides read TGCGCCAGCAGCTTGGCCTATAGTCGTTCTCAGCGGGAGTACGGCACCGGGGAGCTGCTTTTT.

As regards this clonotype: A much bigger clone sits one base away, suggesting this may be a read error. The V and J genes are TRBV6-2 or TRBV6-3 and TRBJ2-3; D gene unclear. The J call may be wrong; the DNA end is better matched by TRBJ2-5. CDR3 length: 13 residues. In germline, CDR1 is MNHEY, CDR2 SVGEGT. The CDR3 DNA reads TGTGCCGGCAGTTACGGAGTTTTTGAGACCCAGTACTTC. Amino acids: CAGSYGVFETQYF.

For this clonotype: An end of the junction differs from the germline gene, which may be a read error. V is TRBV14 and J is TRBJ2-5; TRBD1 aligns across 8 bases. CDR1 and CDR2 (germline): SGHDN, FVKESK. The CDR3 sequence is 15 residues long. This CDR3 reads CASSRQGMVKESQYF. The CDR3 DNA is TGTGCCAGCAGCCGACAGGGGATGGTAAAAGAGTCCCAATACTTC.

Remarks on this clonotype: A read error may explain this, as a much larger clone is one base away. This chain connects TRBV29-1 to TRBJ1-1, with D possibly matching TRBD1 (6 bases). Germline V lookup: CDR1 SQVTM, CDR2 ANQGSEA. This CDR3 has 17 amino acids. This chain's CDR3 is CSIDRGGPNVMNTEAFF. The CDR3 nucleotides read TGCAGCATTGATAGGGGGGGGCCAAACGTCATGAACACTGAAGCTTTCTTT.

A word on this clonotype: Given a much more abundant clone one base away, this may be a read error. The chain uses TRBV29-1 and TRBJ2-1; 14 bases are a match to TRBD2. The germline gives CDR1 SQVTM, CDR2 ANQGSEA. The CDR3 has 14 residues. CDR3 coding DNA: TGCACCGCAGGGAGACTAGCGGGAGGGAATGAGCAGTTCTTC. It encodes CTAGRLAGGNEQFF.

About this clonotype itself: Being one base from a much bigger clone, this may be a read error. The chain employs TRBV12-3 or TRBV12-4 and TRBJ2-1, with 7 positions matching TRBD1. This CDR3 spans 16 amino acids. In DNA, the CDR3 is TGTGTCAGCAGCCAGAGACAGGGTGGGACCTACAATGAGCAGTTCTTC. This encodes CVSSQRQGGTYNEQFF.

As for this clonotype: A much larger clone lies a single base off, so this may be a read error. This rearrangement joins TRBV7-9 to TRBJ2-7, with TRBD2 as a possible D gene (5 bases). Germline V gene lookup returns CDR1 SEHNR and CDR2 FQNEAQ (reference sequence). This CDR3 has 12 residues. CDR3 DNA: TGTGCCAGCAGCTTAGCCGACTACGACCAGTACTTC. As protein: CASSLADYDQYF.

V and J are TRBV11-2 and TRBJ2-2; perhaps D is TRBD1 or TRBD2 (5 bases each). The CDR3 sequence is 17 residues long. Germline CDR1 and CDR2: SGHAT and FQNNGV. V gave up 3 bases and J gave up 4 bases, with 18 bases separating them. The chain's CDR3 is CASSFPGTSRTTGELFF. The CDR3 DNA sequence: TGTGCCAGCAGCTTCCCCGGGACCAGCAGGACCACCGGGGAGCTGTTTTTT.

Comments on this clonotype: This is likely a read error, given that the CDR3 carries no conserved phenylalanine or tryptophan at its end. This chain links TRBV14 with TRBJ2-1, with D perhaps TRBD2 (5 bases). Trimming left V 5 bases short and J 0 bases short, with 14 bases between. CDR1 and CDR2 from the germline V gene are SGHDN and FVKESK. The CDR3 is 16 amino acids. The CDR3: CASSYPSGSSYNEQFS. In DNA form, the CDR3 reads TGTGCCAGCAGCTATCCCAGCGGAAGCTCCTACAATGAGCAGTTCTCC.

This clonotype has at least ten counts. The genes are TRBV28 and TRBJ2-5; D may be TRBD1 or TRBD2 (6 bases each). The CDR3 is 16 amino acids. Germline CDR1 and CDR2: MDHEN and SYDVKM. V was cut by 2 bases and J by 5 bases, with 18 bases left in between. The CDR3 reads CASSLPRDMVRETQYF. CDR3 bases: TGTGCCAGCAGTTTACCGCGGGACATGGTTAGGGAGACCCAGTACTTC.

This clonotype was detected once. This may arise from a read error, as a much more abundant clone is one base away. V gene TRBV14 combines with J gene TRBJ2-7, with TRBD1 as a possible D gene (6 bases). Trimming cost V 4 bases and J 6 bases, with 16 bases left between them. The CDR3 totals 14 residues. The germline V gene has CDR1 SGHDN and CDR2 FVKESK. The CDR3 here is CASSPGQRLAEQYF. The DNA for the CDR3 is TGTGCCAGCAGCCCCGGACAGAGGTTGGCCGAGCAGTACTTC.

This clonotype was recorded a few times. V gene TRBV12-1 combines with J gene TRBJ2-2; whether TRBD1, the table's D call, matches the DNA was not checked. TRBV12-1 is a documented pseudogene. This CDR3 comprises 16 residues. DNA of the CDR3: TGTGCCAGCATCGTGGGGGGGCACACGAACACCGGGGAGCTGTTTTTT. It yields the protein CASIVGGHTNTGELFF.

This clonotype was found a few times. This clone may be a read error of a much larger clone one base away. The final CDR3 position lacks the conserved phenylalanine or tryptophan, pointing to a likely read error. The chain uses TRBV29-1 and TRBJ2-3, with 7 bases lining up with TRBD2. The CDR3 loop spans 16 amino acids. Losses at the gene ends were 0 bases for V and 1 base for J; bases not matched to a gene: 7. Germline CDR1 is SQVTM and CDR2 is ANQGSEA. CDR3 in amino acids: CSVEDMGAGGTDTQYS. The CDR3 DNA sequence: TGCAGCGTTGAAGATATGGGTGCGGGAGGCACAGATACGCAGTATTCT.

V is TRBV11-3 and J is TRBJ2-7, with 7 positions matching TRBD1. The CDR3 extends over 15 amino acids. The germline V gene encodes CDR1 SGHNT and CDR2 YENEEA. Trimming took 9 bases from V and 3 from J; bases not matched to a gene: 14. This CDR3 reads CASSPGTVGNYEQYF. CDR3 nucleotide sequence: TGTGCCAGTAGCCCAGGGACAGTGGGCAACTACGAGCAGTACTTC.

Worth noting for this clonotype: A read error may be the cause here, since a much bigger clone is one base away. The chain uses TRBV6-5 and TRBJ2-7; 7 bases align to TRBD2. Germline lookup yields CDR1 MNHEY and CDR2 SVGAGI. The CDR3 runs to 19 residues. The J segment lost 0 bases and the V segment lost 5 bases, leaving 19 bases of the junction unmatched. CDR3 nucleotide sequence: TGTGCCAGCAGTCGGACCGAGGAATTCCAGCGGGGTAGCTCCTACGAGCAGTACTTC. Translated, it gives CASSRTEEFQRGSSYEQYF.

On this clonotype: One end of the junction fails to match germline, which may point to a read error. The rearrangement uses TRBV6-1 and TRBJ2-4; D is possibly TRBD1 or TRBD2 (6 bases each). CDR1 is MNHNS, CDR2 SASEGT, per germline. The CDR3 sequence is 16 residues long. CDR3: CASSDPGQLAKNVQYF. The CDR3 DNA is TGTGCCAGCAGTGACCCGGGACAACTAGCCAAAAACGTTCAGTACTTC.

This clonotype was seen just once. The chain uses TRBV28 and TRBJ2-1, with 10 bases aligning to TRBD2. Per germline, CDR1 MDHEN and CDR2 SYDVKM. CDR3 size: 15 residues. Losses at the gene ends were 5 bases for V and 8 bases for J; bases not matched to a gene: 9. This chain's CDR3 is CASSTAGGPLYEQFF. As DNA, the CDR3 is TGTGCCAGCAGTACAGCGGGAGGGCCATTGTATGAGCAGTTCTTC.

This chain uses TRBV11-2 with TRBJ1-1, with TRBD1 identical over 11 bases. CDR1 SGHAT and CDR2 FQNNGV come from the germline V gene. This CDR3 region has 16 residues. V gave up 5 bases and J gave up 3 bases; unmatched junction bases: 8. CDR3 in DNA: TGTGCCAGCAGCCGCGGACAGGGGGCCTTGGACACTGAAGCTTTCTTT. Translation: CASSRGQGALDTEAFF.

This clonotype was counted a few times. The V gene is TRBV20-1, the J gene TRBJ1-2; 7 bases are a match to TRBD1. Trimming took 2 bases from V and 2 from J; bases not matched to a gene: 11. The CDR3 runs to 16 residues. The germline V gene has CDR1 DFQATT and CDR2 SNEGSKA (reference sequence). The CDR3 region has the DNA TGCAGTGCTAGAAGAACCGGGACAGTCCTGAACTATGGCTACACCTTC. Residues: CSARRTGTVLNYGYTF.

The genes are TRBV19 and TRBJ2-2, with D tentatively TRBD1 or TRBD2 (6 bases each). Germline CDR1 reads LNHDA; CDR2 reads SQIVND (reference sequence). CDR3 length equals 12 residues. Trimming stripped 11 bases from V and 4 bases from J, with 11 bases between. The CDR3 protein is CAVGGFTGELFF. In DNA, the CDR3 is TGTGCCGTGGGGGGCTTCACCGGGGAGCTGTTTTTT.

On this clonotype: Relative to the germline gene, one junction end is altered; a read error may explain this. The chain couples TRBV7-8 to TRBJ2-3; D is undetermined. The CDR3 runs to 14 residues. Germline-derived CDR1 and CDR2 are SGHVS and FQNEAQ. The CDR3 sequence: CTSSLLRTGYTQYF. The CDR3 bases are TGTACCAGCAGCTTACTTCGGACGGGCTATACGCAGTATTTT.

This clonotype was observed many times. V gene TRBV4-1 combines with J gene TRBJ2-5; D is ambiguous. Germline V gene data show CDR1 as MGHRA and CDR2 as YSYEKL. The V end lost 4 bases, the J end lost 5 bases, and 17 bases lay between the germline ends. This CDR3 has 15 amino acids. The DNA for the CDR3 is TGCGCCAGCAGCCTCCATCCTTGGGATTTGGAGACCCAGTACTTC. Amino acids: CASSLHPWDLETQYF.

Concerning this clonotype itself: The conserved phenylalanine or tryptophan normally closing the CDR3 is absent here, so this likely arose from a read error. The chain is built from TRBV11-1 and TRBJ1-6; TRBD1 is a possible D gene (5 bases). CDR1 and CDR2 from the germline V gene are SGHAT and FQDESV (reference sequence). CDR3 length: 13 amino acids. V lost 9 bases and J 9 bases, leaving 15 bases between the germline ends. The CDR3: CASSRLGGSPLHL. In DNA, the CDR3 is TGTGCCAGTAGCCGACTTGGGGGTTCACCCCTCCACCTT.

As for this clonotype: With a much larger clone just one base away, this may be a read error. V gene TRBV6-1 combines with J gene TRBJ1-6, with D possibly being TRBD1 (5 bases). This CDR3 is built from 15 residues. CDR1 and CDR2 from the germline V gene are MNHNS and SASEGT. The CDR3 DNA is TGTGCCAGCAGTGAAGGAACAGGAGGAAATTCACCCTTCCACTTT. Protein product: CASSEGTGGNSPFHF.

CDR3: CASSYSGTPNTGELFF. The DNA for the CDR3 is TGCGCCAGCAGCTATTCCGGGACGCCGAACACCGGGGAGCTGTTTTTT. This chain connects TRBV5-1 to TRBJ2-2; D may be TRBD1 or TRBD2 (5 bases each). Trimming shortened V by 3 bases and J by 0 bases, and 12 bases separated the two germline ends. This CDR3 comprises 16 residues. CDR1 and CDR2 from the germline V gene are SGHRS and YFSETQ.

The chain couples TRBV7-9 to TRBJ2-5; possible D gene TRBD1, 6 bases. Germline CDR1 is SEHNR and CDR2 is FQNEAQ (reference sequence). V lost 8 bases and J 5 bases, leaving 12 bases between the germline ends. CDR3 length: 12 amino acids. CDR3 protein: CASAQGGETQYF. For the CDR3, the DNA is TGTGCCAGCGCACAGGGCGGTGAGACCCAGTACTTC. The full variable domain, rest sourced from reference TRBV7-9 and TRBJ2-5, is DTGVSQNPRHKITKRGQNVTFRCDPISEHNRLYWYRQTLGQGPEFLTYFQNEAQLEKSRLLSDRFSAERPKGSFSTLEIQRTEQGDSAMYLCASAQGGETQYFGPGTRLLVL.

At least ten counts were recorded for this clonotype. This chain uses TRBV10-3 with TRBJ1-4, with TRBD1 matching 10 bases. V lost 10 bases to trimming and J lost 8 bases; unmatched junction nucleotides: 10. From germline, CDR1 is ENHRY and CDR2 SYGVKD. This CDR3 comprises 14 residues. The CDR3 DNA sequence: TGTGCCACGCGACCCGGGACAGGGGAAGAAAAACTGTTTTTT. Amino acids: CATRPGTGEEKLFF.

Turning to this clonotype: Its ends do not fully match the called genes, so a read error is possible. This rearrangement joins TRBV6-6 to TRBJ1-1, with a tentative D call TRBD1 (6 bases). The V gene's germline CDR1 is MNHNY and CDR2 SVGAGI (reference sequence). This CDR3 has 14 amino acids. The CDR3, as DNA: TGTACCAGCCTCTTTCCACAGGGACCTACTGGAGCTTTCTTT. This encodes CTSLFPQGPTGAFF.

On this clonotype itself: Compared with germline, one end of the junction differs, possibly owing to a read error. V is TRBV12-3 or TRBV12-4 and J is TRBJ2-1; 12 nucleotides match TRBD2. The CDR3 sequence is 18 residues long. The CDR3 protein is CASSLGTSGRPSYNGQFF. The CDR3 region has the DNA TGTGCCAGCAGTTTAGGAACTAGCGGGAGGCCGTCCTACAATGGGCAGTTCTTC.

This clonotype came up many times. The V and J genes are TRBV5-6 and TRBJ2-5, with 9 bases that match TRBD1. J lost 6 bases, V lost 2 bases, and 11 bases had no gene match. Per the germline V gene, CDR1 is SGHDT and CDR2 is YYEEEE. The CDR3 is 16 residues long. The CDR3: CASSLFRDREWKTQYF. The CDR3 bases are TGTGCCAGCAGCTTATTCCGGGACAGGGAATGGAAGACCCAGTACTTC.